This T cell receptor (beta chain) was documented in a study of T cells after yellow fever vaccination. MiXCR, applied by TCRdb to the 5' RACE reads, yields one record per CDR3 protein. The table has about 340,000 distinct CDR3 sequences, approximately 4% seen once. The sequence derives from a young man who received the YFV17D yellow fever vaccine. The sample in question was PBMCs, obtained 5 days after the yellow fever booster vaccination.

CDR3 DNA: TGCAGCGCTTTGACAGGCCATGGCTACACCTTC. It is translated as CSALTGHGYTF. The genes are TRBV29-1 and TRBJ1-2; possibly TRBD1 for D (6 bases). From germline, CDR1 is SQVTM and CDR2 ANQGSEA. The germline V and J ends were trimmed by 7 bases and 6 bases, with 12 bases remaining between them. This CDR3 is 11 amino acids long.